These T cell receptor beta chains were read from a single sample in a study of radiotherapy plus CTLA-4 blockade in lung cancer. Clones were read by immunoSEQ multiplex PCR, and TCRdb kept only the in-frame ones, dropping some. The table has around 45,000 clones, 76% seen once. The sequences come from peripheral blood, collected from a patient treated with radiotherapy plus ipilimumab. The receptor set was obtained from a human donor with non-small cell lung cancer who had stable disease on radiotherapy plus ipilimumab. CDR3s include the opening cysteine and the closing phenylalanine or tryptophan. Each record gives: V gene, clone size, D gene, J gene, CDR3 protein, CDR3 DNA. D genes are given only for firm matches. Not all rows give a size; the values are once, few, many and, for expanded clones, a class.

TRBV5-4	few	TRBD1	TRBJ2-2	CASSYRDRLTGELFF	TGTGCCAGCAGCTACCGGGACAGACTCACCGGGGAGCTGTTTTTT
TRBV5-1	once	TRBD1	TRBJ2-5	CASSRSGTGGQETQYF	TGCGCCAGCAGCAGATCCGGGACAGGGGGACAAGAGACCCAGTACTTC
TRBV4-3	.	.	TRBJ1-1	CASSQAMRGEAFF	TGCGCCAGCAGCCAAGCAATGAGGGGTGAAGCTTTCTTT
TRBV19	.	.	TRBJ1-3	CASSINGVSGNTIYF	TGTGCCAGTAGTATCAACGGGGTCTCTGGAAACACCATATATTTT
TRBV19	.	.	TRBJ2-7	CASSISHSAYEQYF	TGTGCCAGTAGTATAAGTCACAGTGCCTACGAGCAGTACTTC
TRBV10-2	.	.	TRBJ2-4	CASERSRDTNIQYF	TGCGCCAGCGAAAGAAGCAGGGACACAAACATTCAGTACTTC
TRBV14	.	TRBD2	TRBJ2-1	CASSQDLLRLAGTEQFF	TGTGCCAGCAGCCAAGATCTCCTTAGGCTAGCGGGGACTGAGCAGTTCTTC
TRBV6-5	.	.	TRBJ1-2	CASSPSWRVDYGYTF	TGTGCCAGCAGTCCGTCCTGGAGAGTCGACTATGGCTACACCTTC
TRBV7-9	.	.	TRBJ1-4	CASSVGRARNEKLFF	TGTGCCAGCTCGGTCGGTAGGGCCCGTAATGAAAAACTGTTTTTT
TRBV7-2	.	TRBD1	TRBJ1-1	CASSSNRGRNTEAFF	TGTGCCAGCAGCTCGAACAGGGGGCGGAACACTGAAGCTTTCTTT
TRBV6-6	.	TRBD1	TRBJ2-3	CASSYGQGVSTDTQYF	TGTGCCAGCAGTTACGGTCAGGGGGTCAGCACAGATACGCAGTATTTT
TRBV4-1	.	.	TRBJ2-2	CASSQARVTGELFF	TGCGCCAGCAGCCAAGCGCGGGTCACCGGGGAGCTGTTTTTT
TRBV6-6	.	.	TRBJ1-5	CASSYSDQPQHF	TGTGCCAGCAGTTACTCGGATCAGCCCCAGCATTTT
TRBV5-6	once	TRBD2	TRBJ2-3	CASSLRGGAGDTQYF	TGTGCCAGCAGCTTGCGCGGGGGGGCCGGAGATACGCAGTATTTT
TRBV27	.	.	TRBJ2-6	CASSLGMFSSGANVLTF	TGTGCCAGCAGTTTAGGCATGTTTTCCTCTGGGGCCAACGTCCTGACTTTC
TRBV5-6	few	.	TRBJ1-2	CASSLTTGRGYTF	TGTGCCAGCAGCCTAACGACAGGAAGGGGCTACACCTTC
TRBV11-3	.	.	TRBJ2-3	CASSLGSTDTQYF	TGTGCCAGCAGCTTAGGGAGCACAGATACGCAGTATTTT
TRBV10-2	.	.	TRBJ2-1	CASTDRYNEQFF	TGCGCCAGCACCGACAGGTACAATGAGCAGTTCTTC
TRBV5-1	.	.	TRBJ2-5	CASSRQETQYF	TGCGCCAGCAGCCGTCAAGAGACCCAGTACTTC
TRBV5-1	once	TRBD1	TRBJ2-2	CASSFSGTGGTGELFF	TGCGCCAGCAGCTTTTCCGGGACAGGGGGCACCGGGGAGCTGTTTTTT
TRBV6-5	once	.	TRBJ1-1	CASSYPGMNTEAFF	TGTGCCAGCAGTTACCCGGGGATGAACACTGAAGCTTTCTTT
TRBV18	.	TRBD1	TRBJ1-1	CASSGRTGMDTEAFF	TGTGCCAGCTCTGGCCGGACAGGGATGGACACTGAAGCTTTCTTT
TRBV4-1	.	TRBD1	TRBJ1-1	CASSQASLDREAFF	TGCGCCAGCAGCCAGGCCTCGCTGGACAGGGAAGCTTTCTTT
TRBV2	.	.	TRBJ1-3	CASSPDSSGNTIYF	TGTGCCAGCAGTCCCGACAGCTCTGGAAACACCATATATTTT
TRBV27	.	.	TRBJ2-2	CASSALRGAGELFF	TGTGCCAGCAGTGCTTTAAGGGGTGCCGGGGAGCTGTTTTTT
TRBV6-1	.	TRBD1	TRBJ1-3	CASIQGASGNTIYF	TGTGCCAGTATTCAGGGGGCGTCTGGAAACACCATATATTTT
TRBV10-3	.	TRBD2	TRBJ2-2	CAITSGGTLNTGELFF	TGTGCCATCACTAGCGGGGGGACCCTGAACACCGGGGAGCTGTTTTTT
TRBV9	.	.	TRBJ1-1	CASSRGPNTEAFF	TGTGCCAGCAGCCGTGGTCCGAACACTGAAGCTTTCTTT
TRBV28	.	TRBD1	TRBJ1-1	CASSPWTGAVSEAFF	TGTGCCAGCAGTCCTTGGACAGGGGCTGTCTCTGAAGCTTTCTTT
TRBV27	few	.	TRBJ1-2	CASSLVGGRYGYTF	TGTGCCAGCAGTTTAGTAGGCGGGCGCTATGGCTACACCTTC
TRBV6-1	.	TRBD1	TRBJ2-5	CASSTGQGKVETQYF	TGTGCCAGCAGCACCGGACAGGGGAAGGTGGAGACCCAGTACTTC
TRBV30	few	.	TRBJ2-7	CAWKYPGYEQYF	TGTGCCTGGAAATACCCAGGCTACGAGCAGTACTTC
TRBV30	.	TRBD1	TRBJ1-2	CAWSVLGQGGYGYTF	TGTGCCTGGAGTGTACTAGGGCAGGGGGGTTATGGCTACACCTTC